In its sample, the clone carrying this T cell receptor (beta chain) was seen many times. TRAV- and TRBV-specific primers primed first-strand cDNA, covering alpha and beta chains. Both a constant-region primer and a V-primer adapter served to amplify TCRs across 20 to 25 PCR cycles. Researchers amplified the isolated mRNA using in vitro transcription. TCRdb reprocessed the reads with MiXCR, giving one entry per CDR3 protein. The sample contains some 60,000 distinct CDR3 sequences, about a quarter of which appear only once. The data originate from a study of low-dose radiotherapy and immunotherapy resistance in tumors. Across the whole study: Cohort 1 was treated with 0.5 Gy per fraction at 2-week intervals, amounting to 6.5 Gy overall. Aspirin 300 mg, taken orally and daily, was given to patients for four cycles from cycle 1 day 1.

The time point was: before trial treatment. Administered to the donors were nivolumab, ipilimumab, aspirin, low-dose cyclophosphamide and low-dose radiotherapy. Sequencing was performed on PBMCs, taken before treatment. The source is a male donor with rectosigmoid adenocarcinoma.

Written as DNA, the CDR3 is TGCGCCAGCAGCCAATTGGGGCTTGGAAATCAGCCCCAGCATTTT. As protein: CASSQLGLGNQPQHF. This chain joins TRBV4-1 and TRBJ1-5, with a possible D match to TRBD1 (5 bases). This CDR3 has 15 amino acids. Per the germline V gene, CDR1 is MGHRA and CDR2 is YSYEKL. V was trimmed by 2 bases and J by 4 bases, leaving 12 bases between them.